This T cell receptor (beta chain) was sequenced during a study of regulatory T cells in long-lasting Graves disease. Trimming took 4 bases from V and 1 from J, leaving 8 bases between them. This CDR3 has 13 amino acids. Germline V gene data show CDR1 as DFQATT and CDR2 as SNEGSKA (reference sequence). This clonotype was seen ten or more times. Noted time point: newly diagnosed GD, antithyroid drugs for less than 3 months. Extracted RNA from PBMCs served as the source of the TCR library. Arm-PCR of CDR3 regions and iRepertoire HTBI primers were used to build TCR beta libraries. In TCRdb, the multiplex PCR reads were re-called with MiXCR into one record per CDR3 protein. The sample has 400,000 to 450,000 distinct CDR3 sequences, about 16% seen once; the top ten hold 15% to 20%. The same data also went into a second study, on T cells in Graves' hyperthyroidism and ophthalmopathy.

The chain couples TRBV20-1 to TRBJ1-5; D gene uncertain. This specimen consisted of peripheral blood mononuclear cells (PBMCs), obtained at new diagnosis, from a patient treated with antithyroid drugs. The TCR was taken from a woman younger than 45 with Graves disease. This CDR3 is CSAKEGSNQPQHF. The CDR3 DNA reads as TGCAGTGCTAAGGAGGGAAGCAATCAGCCCCAGCATTTT.